This T cell receptor beta chain was captured by sequencing in a study of blood T cell repertoires in COVID-19. Study context: The study drew acute and convalescent COVID-19 samples from the United States, Italy and Spain. Nucleic acid was either cDNA or gDNA, and it came from T cells, B-cell-depleted T cells, or PBMCs.

V lost 5 bases, J lost 9 bases, and 14 bases lay in between. The CDR3 contains 14 residues. Germline V gives CDR1 MNHEY, CDR2 SVGAGI. In the study's own analysis: Amplification with reference gene primers provided the estimates of nucleated cell counts. Assay: immunoSEQ multiplex PCR; the TCRdb copy retains only in-frame clones and omits some. That table supplies the V and J calls and clone size; D and trimming were determined from the DNA. The table includes some 88,000 clones, 86% detected once. What was sequenced was peripheral blood. The sequence was collected from a man aged 55 to 69 with acute or convalescent COVID-19. The J gene is TRBJ1-6, the V gene TRBV6-5, with D perhaps matching TRBD1 (6 bases). The CDR3 sequence: CASSTQGPGSPLHF. In DNA, the CDR3 is TGTGCCAGCAGTACTCAGGGGCCCGGTTCACCCCTCCACTTT.